This T cell receptor beta chain was obtained from a study of blood T cell repertoires in COVID-19. The wider study: The United States, Italy and Spain supplied acute and convalescent COVID-19 samples. From T cells, B-cell-depleted T cells, or PBMCs came the material, which was cDNA or gDNA.

Clones were sequenced by immunoSEQ multiplex PCR, and TCRdb holds only the in-frame ones, with some missing. The sample carries 180,000 or so clones, nearly 90% recorded once. Study members were between about 18 and 90 years old and lived in some 22 US regions. The CDR3 loop spans 15 amino acids. Per germline, CDR1 SGHRS and CDR2 YFSETQ. Trimming at V came to 1 base and at J to 4 bases, leaving 5 bases not matched to a gene. The chain is built from TRBV5-1 and TRBJ2-3; 8 bases map to TRBD1. Sequenced: PBMCs or T cells enriched from blood (not recorded which). This sequence originates from a woman aged 40-49 years with acute COVID-19. The CDR3 region is CASSLTGGKSDTQYF. The CDR3 DNA is TGCGCCAGCAGCTTGACAGGGGGGAAATCAGATACGCAGTATTTT.